What follows are 23 T cell receptor beta chains derived from one specimen sequenced in a study of lung T cells in sarcoidosis with Löfgren's syndrome. TCRdb ran MiXCR on the reads and lists one entry per CDR3 protein. The sample consists of 60,000 to 70,000 distinct CDR3 sequences, over 20% of them appearing once. The sequencing sample was made of CD4+ T cells from PBMCs. Source of these receptors: a human donor with sarcoidosis (Löfgren's syndrome or another form), or a control subject (not recorded which).

The V and J genes are TRBV19 and TRBJ2-7; D gene ambiguous. Germline CDR1 LNHDA, CDR2 SQIVND (reference sequence). V lost 3 bases and J 5 bases, leaving 11 bases between the germline ends. This CDR3 has 13 residues. CDR3: CASSIGPTDEQYF. In DNA form, the CDR3 reads TGTGCCAGTAGTATCGGGCCGACCGACGAGCAGTACTTC.

There are a few counts of this clonotype. CDR3 sequence reads: CASSFTGTVSNQPQHF. CDR3 nucleotides: TGTGCCAGCAGCTTTACCGGGACAGTCAGCAATCAGCCCCAGCATTTT. The chain is built from TRBV7-2 and TRBJ1-5, with 7 nucleotides matching TRBD1. Looked up from germline, CDR1 is SGHTA and CDR2 is FQGNSA. This CDR3 spans 16 amino acids. V lost 3 bases, J lost 1 base, and 6 bases stayed unmatched. The full variable domain, in which reference TRBV7-2 and TRBJ1-5 provide the parts outside the CDR3, is GAGVSQSPSNKVTEKGKDVELRCDPISGHTALYWYRQSLGQGLEFLIYFQGNSAPDKSGLPSDRFSAERTGGSVSTLTIQRTQQEDSAVYLCASSFTGTVSNQPQHFGDGTRLSIL.

The CDR3: CASSILGTRSCYEQYF. The CDR3 DNA reads TGTGCCAGTAGTATACTCGGGACTCGGAGCTGCTACGAGCAGTACTTC. The V gene is TRBV19, the J gene TRBJ2-7, with D perhaps TRBD2 (6 bases). Germline CDR1 is LNHDA and CDR2 is SQIVND (reference sequence). The V and J ends lost 2 bases and 3 bases respectively, with 17 bases between them. The CDR3 consists of 16 residues. Filled out from reference TRBV19 and TRBJ2-7, the complete variable domain reads DGGITQSPKYLFRKEGQNVTLSCEQNLNHDAMYWYRQDPGQGLRLIYYSQIVNDFQKGDIAEGYSVSREKKESFPLTVTSAQKNPTAFYLCASSILGTRSCYEQYFGPGTRLTVT.

There are many counts of this clonotype. The chain combines TRBV6-6 with TRBJ1-3; 7 bases are a match to TRBD1. This CDR3 has 16 amino acids. Germline-derived CDR1 and CDR2 are MNHNY and SVGAGI (reference sequence). After removal of 0 bases from V and 5 bases from J, the junction contained 7 bases not matched to a gene. The CDR3 region is CASSYSTGSLRNTIYF. CDR3 DNA sequence: TGTGCCAGCAGTTACTCGACAGGGAGTCTAAGAAACACCATATATTTT.

The chain is built from TRBV9 and TRBJ2-5; D remains ambiguous. This CDR3 comprises 15 residues. Germline lookup yields CDR1 SGDLS and CDR2 YYNGEE. The V and J ends lost 4 bases and 1 base respectively, with 14 bases between them. The DNA of the CDR3 is TGTGCCAGCAGCCCCGCAGGCGAAAGCCAAGAGACCCAGTACTTC. It encodes CASSPAGESQETQYF.

This clonotype came up many times. The chain links TRBV6-1 to TRBJ2-1; D is possibly TRBD2 (5 bases). From germline, CDR1 is MNHNS and CDR2 SASEGT. The CDR3 contains 13 residues. The V end was cut by 5 bases, the J end by 4 bases, with 9 bases between. The CDR3 protein is CASSNPGYNEQFF. Written as DNA, the CDR3 is TGTGCCAGCAGTAACCCGGGATACAATGAGCAGTTCTTC.

This clonotype was counted at least ten times. The rearrangement links TRBV20-1 to TRBJ2-2; 8 bases line up with TRBD2. Germline assignment: CDR1 DFQATT and CDR2 SNEGSKA (reference sequence). CDR3 length: 13 amino acids. Trimming removed 4 bases from V and 7 bases from J; junction bases left unmatched: 5. The CDR3 DNA follows: TGCAGTGCTAAGCATAGCGGGAACGGGGAGCTGTTTTTT. This sequence encodes CSAKHSGNGELFF.

This chain links TRBV12-3 or TRBV12-4 with TRBJ2-5; D uncertain. This CDR3 has 12 amino acids. Trimming removed 6 bases from V and 2 bases from J, with 7 bases in between. DNA for the CDR3: TGTGCCAGCAGGATCAAACAAGAGACCCAGTACTTC. Protein: CASRIKQETQYF.

Regarding this clonotype: One base away lies a much larger clone, so this may be a sequencing read error. The chain is built from TRBV6-6 and TRBJ1-3; D uncertain. Germline V lookup: CDR1 MNHNY, CDR2 SVGAGI (reference sequence). CDR3 size: 14 residues. In nucleotides, the CDR3 is TGTGCCAGCAGTTACAAAAGCTCTGGAAACGCCATATATTTT. Translating it yields CASSYKSSGNAIYF.

This sequence joins TRBV7-9 and TRBJ2-1; 7 bases are shared with TRBD1. J lost 8 bases, V lost 5 bases, and 12 bases had no gene match. Germline V gives CDR1 SEHNR, CDR2 FQNEAQ (reference sequence). This CDR3 spans 15 amino acids. The CDR3 protein is CASSPRGQSFDEQFF. CDR3 DNA sequence: TGTGCCAGCAGCCCCAGGGGACAGAGCTTCGATGAGCAGTTCTTC.

A note on this clonotype: A read error may explain this, as a much larger clone is one base away. This rearrangement joins TRBV28 to TRBJ2-7, with D unresolved. The germline V gene encodes CDR1 MDHEN and CDR2 SYDVKM. The CDR3 covers 10 residues. CDR3 amino acids: CDSSFREQYF. DNA of the CDR3: TGTGACAGCAGTTTTCGCGAGCAGTACTTC.

J is TRBJ1-4 and V is TRBV5-1, with D unresolved. V was pared by 0 bases and J by 8 bases, with 11 bases between. Germline CDR1 is SGHRS and CDR2 is YFSETQ. CDR3 length: 14 residues. CDR3 sequence: CASSLGSGWEKLFF. The CDR3 coding sequence is TGCGCCAGCAGCTTGGGATCTGGATGGGAAAAACTGTTTTTT.

In its sample, this clonotype was seen many times. The chain uses TRBV20-1 and TRBJ2-7; TRBD2 agrees at 8 bases. Losses at the gene ends were 6 bases for V and 1 base for J; bases not matched to a gene: 8. This CDR3 contains 14 residues. Germline lookup yields CDR1 DFQATT and CDR2 SNEGSKA (reference sequence). CDR3: CSAKRAGASYEQYV. In nucleotides, the CDR3 is TGCAGTGCCAAGCGAGCGGGGGCGTCCTACGAGCAGTACGTC.

This chain connects TRBV7-9 to TRBJ2-3; 9 bases match TRBD1. This CDR3 is 16 amino acids long. V trimming: 3 bases; J trimming: 3 bases; junction bases outside the gene matches: 7. CDR1 SEHNR and CDR2 FQNEAQ come from the germline V gene (reference sequence). The CDR3 is CASSFYRDRDTDTQYF. The CDR3 nucleotides read TGTGCCAGCAGCTTTTACCGGGACAGGGATACAGATACGCAGTATTTT. The full variable domain, in which reference TRBV7-9 and TRBJ2-3 provide the parts outside the CDR3, is DTGVSQNPRHKITKRGQNVTFRCDPISEHNRLYWYRQTLGQGPEFLTYFQNEAQLEKSRLLSDRFSAERPKGSFSTLEIQRTEQGDSAMYLCASSFYRDRDTDTQYFGPGTRLTVL.

The J gene is TRBJ1-1, the V gene TRBV4-1, with D perhaps TRBD1 (5 bases). The CDR3 has 15 residues. Germline V gene sequence: CDR1 MGHRA, CDR2 YSYEKL. V lost 2 bases to trimming and J lost 5 bases, with 15 bases between them. CDR3 amino acids: CASSQLGPKGTEAFF. CDR3 nucleotides: TGCGCCAGCAGCCAATTGGGGCCGAAAGGAACTGAAGCTTTCTTT.

This clonotype was counted only a few times. The chain is built from TRBV5-1 and TRBJ2-1; 10 bases fit TRBD2. The germline V gene encodes CDR1 SGHRS and CDR2 YFSETQ. The CDR3 is 15 amino acids. V lost 1 base, J lost 5 bases, and 3 bases stayed unmatched. CDR3 sequence reads: CASSLILAGDNEQFF. The CDR3, as DNA: TGCGCCAGCAGCTTGATTCTAGCGGGGGACAATGAGCAGTTCTTC.

The sample holds many counts of this clonotype. V is TRBV6-1 and J is TRBJ2-7, with a weak D call TRBD1 (5 bases). Per the germline V gene, CDR1 is MNHNS and CDR2 is SASEGT. This CDR3 is 15 amino acids long. Trimming stripped 6 bases from V and 0 bases from J, with 15 bases between. The DNA for the CDR3 is TGTGCCAGCAGAGTTTCAGGGTCACGCTCCTACGAGCAGTACTTC. Translating it yields CASRVSGSRSYEQYF.

This clonotype showed up just once. A much larger clone is a single base away; this may be a read error. The genes are TRBV4-1 and TRBJ2-1; D call uncertain. Deletions cut 0 bases from V and 10 bases from J, with 13 bases between. The CDR3 is 14 amino acids. Germline CDR1 MGHRA, CDR2 YSYEKL. This CDR3 reads CASSQDRIAVEQFF. The CDR3 bases are TGCGCCAGCAGCCAAGATCGCATTGCCGTCGAGCAGTTCTTC.

This clonotype was observed a handful of times. The chain has TRBV2 and TRBJ1-4, with TRBD1 identical over 7 bases. This CDR3 is built from 15 residues. Germline trimming cut 6 bases from V and 4 bases from J; bases unmatched to any gene: 8. The germline V gene encodes CDR1 SNHLY and CDR2 FYNNEI. CDR3 loop: CASRKPPGGNEKLFF. CDR3 nucleotide sequence: TGTGCCAGCAGAAAGCCACCAGGGGGTAATGAAAAACTGTTTTTT.

This clonotype came up many times. CDR3 sequence: CASSSTRGPYEQYV. The CDR3 DNA sequence: TGTGCCAGCAGTTCTACCAGGGGACCCTACGAGCAGTACGTC. The chain employs TRBV6-2 or TRBV6-3 and TRBJ2-7, with a weak D call TRBD1 (6 bases). The germline CDR1 and CDR2 sequences are MNHEY and SVGEGT. With 4 bases removed from V and 2 bases from J, the gap between germline ends came to 12 bases. The CDR3 is made up of 14 amino acids.

This sequence joins TRBV3-1 and TRBJ1-2; D gene unclear. V lost 0 bases, J lost 3 bases, and 5 bases lay in between. Looked up from germline, CDR1 is LGHDT and CDR2 is YNNKEL (reference sequence). The CDR3 sequence is 13 residues long. The DNA for the CDR3 is TGTGCCAGCAGCCAAGATCGCTACTATGGCTACACCTTC. Its translation is CASSQDRYYGYTF.

This clonotype was picked up a small number of times. CDR3 amino acids: CASSTTVNTEAFF. The DNA of the CDR3 is TGTGCCAGCAGCACGACGGTGAACACTGAAGCTTTCTTT. V gene TRBV11-2 combines with J gene TRBJ1-1; D gene ambiguous. Germline-derived CDR1 and CDR2 are SGHAT and FQNNGV. Trimming stripped 5 bases from V and 0 bases from J, with 7 bases between. The CDR3 contains 13 residues.

This clonotype appeared a few times. J is TRBJ2-7 and V is TRBV5-4, with unresolved D. V was clipped by 4 bases and J by 2 bases, with 19 bases between them. The CDR3 covers 16 residues. The germline CDR1 and CDR2 sequences are SGHNT and YYREEE (reference sequence). CDR3 coding DNA: TGTGCCAGCAGCGCCACACTCCTCAAGGAAACCTACGAGCAGTACGTC. It is translated as CASSATLLKETYEQYV.